This TCR beta chain is from a study of blood T cells in healthy people across ages (dated by TCRdb to about 2015). Turning to the overall study: Template switching captured roughly one uniquely barcoded TCR beta cDNA molecule per two T cells in model experiments. Using deep sequencing normalized with unique cDNA molecular identifiers, the study measured how TCR beta repertoire diversity changes with age. The donors were split into four age groups: young (average roughly 15 years), middle-aged (roughly 39), aged (62) and long-lived (approximately 80). To avoid experimental bias, donors of different ages were randomly spread across the sequencing lanes. Two additional independent replicas of 1 million unique cDNA reads from the same blood draw were analyzed for two donors (one aged 18 to 30 and one aged 80 or older).

This clonotype was seen only a few times. Which antigen it targets is not known. No base quality information exists; no much larger clone differs at one position. Donors were 39 systemically healthy Caucasian individuals from Russia aged roughly 6 to 90 years. Around 9.8 milliliters of peripheral blood were collected from each donor into EDTA-treated Vacutainer tubes. Ficoll-Paque density-gradient centrifugation was used to isolate PBMCs, with at least 6 million per sample. Trizol reagent was used to extract total RNA from PBMCs, with at least 5 micrograms per sample. The percentages of naive CD45RAhigh/CD27high T cells were determined by flow cytometry on a PBMC aliquot from every donor. The method behind the library was 5' RACE. Sequencing was carried out with an Illumina HiSeq 2500. The second PCR ran for about 7 to 11 cycles and used a J-beta primer mix along with a sample-barcoded 5' primer. A template-switch 5' adaptor carrying 12 random nucleotides introduced a unique molecular identifier onto each TCR beta cDNA molecule. Each sample yielded at least 3 million CDR3-containing paired-end reads. First-strand cDNA was synthesized from all RNA with the Mint cDNA synthesis kit, primed by a TRBC-specific oligonucleotide. Following uracil-DNA glycosylase treatment, all cDNA underwent a first 18-cycle PCR with the universal primers M1SS and BC2_uni_R. The paper's processing steps were these. For normalization, 1 million high-quality reads were randomly selected from each sample, with every read carrying a distinct molecular identifier. Instead of being binned into consensus sequences, reads that shared molecular identifiers were thrown out. MiTCR, set to a Q25 quality threshold and the strictest error-elimination algorithm, was used for CDR3 identification, clonotype clustering and error correction. A nonparametric unseen species model with Euler transformation was used to estimate lower-bound total TCR beta diversity. TCRdb redid the processing of the public reads, applying fastp at Q25 and MiXCR, and retained in-frame beta chains. Rows merge per CDR3 protein into single entries with the most common DNA and genes. TCRdb's processing, not the authors', yielded these V and J calls. The sample table contains roughly 800,000 distinct CDR3 sequences; only one count was recorded for more than 45% of them. The ten biggest clones cover approximately 21% of the sample.

A distance of 12 bases separates the germline ends of V and J, which lose 5 bases and 4 bases respectively. CDR1 MDHEN and CDR2 SYDVKM were looked up in the germline V gene. The CDR3 spans 14 residues, from the cysteine through the phenylalanine. Only the CDR3 part of the read is kept: 42 bases, read in frame from the first base. Summary of the overall study and its limitations: There was a strong correlation between observed TCR beta diversity and the percentage of naive T cells measured by flow cytometry. Because the CMV infection status of the donors was unknown, age-related changes in expanded clonotypes may potentially have been confounded. Estimates of total diversity based on one million sequenced T cells were considered lower bounds and underestimates. Observed TCR beta diversity per million T cells fell roughly linearly with age, and a significant reduction was already apparent by age around 40. Compared with the aged group, the long-lived group had more naive CD4+ T cells, fewer expanded clones and increased TCR diversity, a pattern suggesting age selection. Since profiling was done on bulk unsorted PBMCs, naive and antigen-experienced compartments could not be conclusively compared.

This receptor chain uses TRBV28 and TRBJ2-1, and TRBD2 may be the D gene, going by 5 matching bases. Sequences were obtained from blood. The receptor's source is a man aged 30 to 39 in good health. The nucleotide sequence is given as TGTGCCAGCAGTAAGAGCGGATCATACAATGAGCAGTTCTTC. It encodes CASSKSGSYNEQFF.